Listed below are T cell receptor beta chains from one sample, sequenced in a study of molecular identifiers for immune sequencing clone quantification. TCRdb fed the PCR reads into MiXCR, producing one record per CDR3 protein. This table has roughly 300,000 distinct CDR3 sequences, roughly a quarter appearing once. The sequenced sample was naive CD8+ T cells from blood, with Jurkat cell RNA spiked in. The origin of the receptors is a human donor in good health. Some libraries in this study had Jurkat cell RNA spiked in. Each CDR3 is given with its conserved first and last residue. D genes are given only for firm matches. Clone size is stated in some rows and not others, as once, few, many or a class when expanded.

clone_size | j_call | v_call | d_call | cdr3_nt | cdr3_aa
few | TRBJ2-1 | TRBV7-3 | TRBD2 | TGTGCCAGCAGCTCTAGCGGCCCAACCGAGCAGTTCTTC | CASSSSGPTEQFF
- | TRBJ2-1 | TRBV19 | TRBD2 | TGTGCCAGTAGTATCGCGGGAGGGAACCCCTACAATGAGCAGTTCTTC | CASSIAGGNPYNEQFF
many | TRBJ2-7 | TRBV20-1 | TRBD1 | TGCAGTGCTCGGACAGGGGACCGGTACGAGCAGTACTTC | CSARTGDRYEQYF
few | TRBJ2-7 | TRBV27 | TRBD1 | TGTGCCAGCAGTCGGGACAGGGGGCCGGTCTACGAGCAGTACTTC | CASSRDRGPVYEQYF
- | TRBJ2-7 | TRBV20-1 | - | TGCAGTGCTAGAGATCTTCCAGGGGTGATCTCCAACGAGCAGTACTTC | CSARDLPGVISNEQYF
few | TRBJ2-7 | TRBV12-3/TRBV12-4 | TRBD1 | TGTGCCAGCGAGGGGCCGGGACAGGGGAATGAGCAGTACTTC | CASEGPGQGNEQYF
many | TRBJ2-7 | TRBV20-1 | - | TGCAGTGCTAGATCCGGGACGGTGGAGTACTTC | CSARSGTVEYF
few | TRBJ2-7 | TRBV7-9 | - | TGTGCCAGCAGCTTAAGTTACGGAGGCGAGCAGTACTTC | CASSLSYGGEQYF
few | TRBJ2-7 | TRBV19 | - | TGTGCCAGTAGTATAGTCCCGGACAGCTACGAGCAGTACTTC | CASSIVPDSYEQYF
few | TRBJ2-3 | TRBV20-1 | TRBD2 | TGCAGTGCTAGTGGGGGGGGGAGAGTCGATACGCAGTATTTT | CSASGGGRVDTQYF
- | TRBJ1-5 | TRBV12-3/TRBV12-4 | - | TGTGCCAGCACCAACCTCCGGGAGGGGCCCCAGCATTTT | CASTNLREGPQHF
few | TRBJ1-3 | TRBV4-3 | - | TGCGCCAGCAGCCCGTCCGGGGGGCCGGGAAACACCATATATTTT | CASSPSGGPGNTIYF
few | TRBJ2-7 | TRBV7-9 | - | TGTGCCCGCAGCCTTAACACAGGAGGGATCCGGGACGAGCAGTACTTC | CARSLNTGGIRDEQYF
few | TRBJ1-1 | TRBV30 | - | TGTGCCTGGAGTAAGGTCCCGTTGAACACTGAAGCTTTCTTT | CAWSKVPLNTEAFF
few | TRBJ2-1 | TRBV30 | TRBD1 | TGTGCCTGGAGTTCCACGCCCGACAGGGGGCCCTACAATGAGCAGTTCTTC | CAWSSTPDRGPYNEQFF
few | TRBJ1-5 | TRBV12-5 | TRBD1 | TGTGCTAGTGGTTTGGCGAGACAGGGGCTGGGTCAGCCCCAGCATTTT | CASGLARQGLGQPQHF
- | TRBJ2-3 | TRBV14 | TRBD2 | TGTGCCGGCAGCCAGGAACTAGCGGGGTCCAGCACAGATACGCAGTATTTT | CAGSQELAGSSTDTQYF
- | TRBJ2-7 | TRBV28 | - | TGTACCAGCAGTCTCAGGAGCTACGAGCAGTACTTC | CTSSLRSYEQYF
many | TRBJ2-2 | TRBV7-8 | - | TGTGCCAGCAGCTTAGTCAGGGACACCGGGGAGCTGTTTTTT | CASSLVRDTGELFF
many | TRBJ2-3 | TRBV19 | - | TGTGCCAGTGACAGGGGGCTAGCGGGGGGACGCACAGATACGCAGTATTTT | CASDRGLAGGRTDTQYF